The next 8 T cell receptor beta chains were all read from a single sample in a study of T cell responses to AZD1222 COVID-19 vaccine. The assay was immunoSEQ multiplex PCR, and TCRdb's table has in-frame clones only and misses some. Among 70,000 or so clones listed, approximately 88% were seen once. The starting material was peripheral blood, obtained on day 0 of AZD1222 vaccination. The receptor source for this set is an adult in good health.

The J gene is TRBJ2-7, the V gene TRBV10-3, with TRBD1 matching 9 bases. The CDR3 is 16 residues long. V was pared by 3 bases and J by 2 bases, with 8 bases of the junction left unmatched. Germline-derived CDR1 and CDR2 are ENHRY and SYGVKD. The CDR3 coding sequence is TGTGCCATCAGTGATGATACCGGGACAGGGACCTACGAGCAGTACTTC. It yields the protein CAISDDTGTGTYEQYF.

V and J are TRBV7-3 and TRBJ2-3; 10 bases map to TRBD2. There are 15 residues in the CDR3. Per the germline V gene, CDR1 is SGHTA and CDR2 is FQGTGA. V lost 5 bases and J lost 3; bases outside the gene matches: 5. The CDR3: CASSPSGSITDTQYF. The CDR3 DNA is TGTGCCAGCAGCCCTAGCGGGAGTATAACAGATACGCAGTATTTT.

The chain has TRBV11-3 and TRBJ1-1; D gene ambiguous. CDR1 is SGHNT, CDR2 YENEEA, per germline. The CDR3 runs 13 residues. Trimming removed 5 bases from V and 1 base from J, with 8 bases in between. This CDR3 reads CASSRQTNTEAFF. DNA for the CDR3: TGTGCCAGCAGCCGGCAGACGAACACTGAAGCTTTCTTT. Using reference TRBV11-3 and TRBJ1-1 for the parts outside the CDR3, the full variable domain is EAGVVQSPRYKIIEKKQPVAFWCNPISGHNTLYWYLQNLGQGPELLIRYENEEAVDDSQLPKDRFSAERLKGVDSTLKIQPAELGDSAVYLCASSRQTNTEAFFGQGTRLTVV.

The chain couples TRBV28 to TRBJ2-2, with 14 positions matching TRBD2. The V and J ends lost 7 bases and 3 bases, in that order; junction bases with no gene match: 10. The CDR3 extends over 18 amino acids. Germline V gene sequence: CDR1 MDHEN, CDR2 SYDVKM. As DNA, the CDR3 is TGTGCCAGCAATCCCATGACTAGCGGGAGGGCGTACACCGGGGAGCTGTTTTTT. This encodes CASNPMTSGRAYTGELFF.

The rearrangement links TRBV19 to TRBJ2-4; weak D call: TRBD1 (6 bases). This CDR3 has 15 residues. V lost 5 bases and J 7 bases, leaving 18 bases between the germline ends. Germline CDR1 reads LNHDA; CDR2 reads SQIVND (reference sequence). CDR3 sequence reads: CASSSPHAGGNIQYF. Written as DNA, the CDR3 is TGTGCCAGTAGTTCCCCGCATGCTGGGGGCAACATTCAGTACTTC. Based on the CDR3 plus reference TRBV19 and TRBJ2-4, the full variable domain is DGGITQSPKYLFRKEGQNVTLSCEQNLNHDAMYWYRQDPGQGLRLIYYSQIVNDFQKGDIAEGYSVSREKKESFPLTVTSAQKNPTAFYLCASSSPHAGGNIQYFGAGTRLSVL.

A word on this clone: Compared with germline, one end of the junction differs, possibly owing to a read error. V is TRBV12-3 or TRBV12-4 and J is TRBJ2-5, with TRBD2 matching 8 bases. This CDR3 comprises 12 residues. Here the CDR3 reads CASSSTSGRGDF. In nucleotides, the CDR3 is TGTGCCAGCAGTTCCACTAGCGGACGGGGGGACTTC.

The chain is built from TRBV15 and TRBJ2-1; no clear D gene. There are 14 residues in the CDR3. Germline V gene data show CDR1 as LNHNV and CDR2 as YYDKDF (reference sequence). The ends were cut back, 3 bases at V and 4 bases at J, with 10 bases in the middle. The CDR3 sequence is CATSSVSKYNEQFF. For the CDR3, the DNA is TGTGCCACCAGCAGCGTAAGCAAGTACAATGAGCAGTTCTTC.

This clone was detected only a few times. This rearrangement joins TRBV5-5 to TRBJ2-7, with D tentatively TRBD1 (6 bases). The V end lost 1 base, the J end lost 5 bases, and 10 bases lay between the germline ends. The germline V gene has CDR1 SGHKS and CDR2 YYEKEE (reference sequence). The CDR3 is 13 residues long. CDR3 bases: TGTGCCAGCAGCTTGAACAGGGTGGACGAGCAGTACTTC. Translating it yields CASSLNRVDEQYF.